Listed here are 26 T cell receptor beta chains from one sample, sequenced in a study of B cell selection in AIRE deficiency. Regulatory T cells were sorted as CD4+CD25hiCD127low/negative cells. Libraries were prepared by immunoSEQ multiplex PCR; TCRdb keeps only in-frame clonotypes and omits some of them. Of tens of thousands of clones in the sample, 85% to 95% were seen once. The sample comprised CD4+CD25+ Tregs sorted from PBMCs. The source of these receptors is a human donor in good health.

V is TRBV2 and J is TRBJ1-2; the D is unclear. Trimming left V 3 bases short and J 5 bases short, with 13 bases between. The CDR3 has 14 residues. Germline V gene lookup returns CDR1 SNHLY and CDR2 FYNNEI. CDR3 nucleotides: TGTGCCAGCAGTGAGGTCGGATACTCATATGGCTACACCTTC. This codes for CASSEVGYSYGYTF. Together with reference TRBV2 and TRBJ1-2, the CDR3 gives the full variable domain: EPEVTQTPSHQVTQMGQEVILRCVPISNHLYFYWYRQILGQKVEFLVSFYNNEISEKSEIFDDQFSVERPDGSNFTLKIRSTKLEDSAMYFCASSEVGYSYGYTFGSGTRLTVV.

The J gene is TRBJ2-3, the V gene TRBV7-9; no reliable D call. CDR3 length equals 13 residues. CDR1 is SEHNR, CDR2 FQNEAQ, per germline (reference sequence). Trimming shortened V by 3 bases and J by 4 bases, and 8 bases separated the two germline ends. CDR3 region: CASSFDSSDTQYF. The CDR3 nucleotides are TGTGCCAGCAGCTTTGACTCGTCAGATACGCAGTATTTT.

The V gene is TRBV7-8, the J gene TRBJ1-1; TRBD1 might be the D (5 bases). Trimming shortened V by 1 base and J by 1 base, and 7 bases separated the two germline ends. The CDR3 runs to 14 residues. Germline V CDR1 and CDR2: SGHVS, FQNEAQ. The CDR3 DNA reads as TGTGCCAGCAGCTTAGTGGGGGGGAACACTGAAGCTTTCTTT. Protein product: CASSLVGGNTEAFF.

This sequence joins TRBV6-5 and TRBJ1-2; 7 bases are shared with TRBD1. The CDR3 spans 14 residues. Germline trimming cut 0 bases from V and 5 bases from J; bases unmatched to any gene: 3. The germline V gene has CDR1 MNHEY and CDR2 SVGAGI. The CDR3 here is CASSYSGTVYGYTF. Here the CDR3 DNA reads TGTGCCAGCAGTTACTCCGGGACAGTTTATGGCTACACCTTC.

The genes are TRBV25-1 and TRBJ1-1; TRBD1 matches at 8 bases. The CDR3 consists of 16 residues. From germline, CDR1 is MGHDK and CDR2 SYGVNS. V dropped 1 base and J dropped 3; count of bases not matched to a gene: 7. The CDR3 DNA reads TGTGCCAGCAGTGAATTTAGGGGCAGGGGGCACACTGAAGCTTTCTTT. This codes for CASSEFRGRGHTEAFF.

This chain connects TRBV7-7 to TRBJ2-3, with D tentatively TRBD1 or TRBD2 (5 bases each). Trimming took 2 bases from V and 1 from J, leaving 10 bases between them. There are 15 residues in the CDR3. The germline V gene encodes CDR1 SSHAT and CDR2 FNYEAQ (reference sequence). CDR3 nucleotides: TGTGCCAGCAGCTTACGGTTGGGGGGCACAGATACGCAGTATTTT. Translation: CASSLRLGGTDTQYF.

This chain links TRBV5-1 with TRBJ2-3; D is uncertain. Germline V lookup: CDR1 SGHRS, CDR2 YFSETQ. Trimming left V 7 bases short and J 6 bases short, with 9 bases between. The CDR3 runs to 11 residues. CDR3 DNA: TGCGCCAGCGGAGTTTCCGATACGCAGTATTTT. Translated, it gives CASGVSDTQYF.

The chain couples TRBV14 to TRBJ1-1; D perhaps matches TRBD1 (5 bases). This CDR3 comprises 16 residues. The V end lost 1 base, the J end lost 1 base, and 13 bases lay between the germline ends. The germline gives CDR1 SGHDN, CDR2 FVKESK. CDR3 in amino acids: CASSQALAGRNTEAFF. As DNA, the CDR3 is TGTGCCAGCAGCCAAGCACTCGCAGGGAGGAACACTGAAGCTTTCTTT.

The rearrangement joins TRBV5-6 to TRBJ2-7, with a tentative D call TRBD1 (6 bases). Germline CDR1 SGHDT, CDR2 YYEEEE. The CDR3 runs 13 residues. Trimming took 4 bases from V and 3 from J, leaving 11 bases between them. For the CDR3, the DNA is TGTGCCAGCAGCCTGACAGGAAACTACGAGCAGTACTTC. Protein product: CASSLTGNYEQYF.

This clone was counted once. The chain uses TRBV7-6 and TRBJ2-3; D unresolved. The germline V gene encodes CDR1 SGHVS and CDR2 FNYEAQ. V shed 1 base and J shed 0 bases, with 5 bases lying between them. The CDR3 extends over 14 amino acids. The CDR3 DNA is TGTGCCAGCAGCTTAGACAGTAGCACAGATACGCAGTATTTT. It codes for CASSLDSSTDTQYF.

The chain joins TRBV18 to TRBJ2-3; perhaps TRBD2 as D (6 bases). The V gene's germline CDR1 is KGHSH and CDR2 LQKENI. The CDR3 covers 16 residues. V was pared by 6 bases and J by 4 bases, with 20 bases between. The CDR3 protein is CASSLNGAGTSDTQYF. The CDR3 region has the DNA TGTGCCAGCTCCCTTAACGGTGCGGGGACCTCAGATACGCAGTATTTT.

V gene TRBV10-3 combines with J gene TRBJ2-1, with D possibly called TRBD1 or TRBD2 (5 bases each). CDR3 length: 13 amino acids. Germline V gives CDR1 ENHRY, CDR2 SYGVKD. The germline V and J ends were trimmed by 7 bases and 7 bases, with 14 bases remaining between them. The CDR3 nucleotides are TGTGCCATCAAGCTCGAAGAGGGGAATGAGCAGTTCTTC. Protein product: CAIKLEEGNEQFF.

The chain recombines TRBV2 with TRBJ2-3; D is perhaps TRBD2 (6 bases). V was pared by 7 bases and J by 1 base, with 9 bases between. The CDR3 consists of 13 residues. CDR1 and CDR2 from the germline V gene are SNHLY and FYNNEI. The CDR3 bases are TGTGCCAGCACGGGACTCCGCACAGATACGCAGTATTTT. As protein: CASTGLRTDTQYF.

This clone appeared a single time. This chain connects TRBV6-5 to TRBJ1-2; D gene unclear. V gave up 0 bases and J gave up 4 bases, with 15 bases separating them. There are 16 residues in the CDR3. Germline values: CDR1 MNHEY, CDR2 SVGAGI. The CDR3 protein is CASSYSGWGDLYGYTF. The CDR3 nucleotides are TGTGCCAGCAGTTACTCCGGCTGGGGAGATCTCTATGGCTACACCTTC.

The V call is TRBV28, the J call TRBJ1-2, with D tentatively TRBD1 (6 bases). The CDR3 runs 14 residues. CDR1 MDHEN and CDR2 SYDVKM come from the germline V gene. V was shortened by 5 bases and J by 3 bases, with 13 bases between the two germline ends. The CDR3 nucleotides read TGTGCCAGCAGTCACCTGGGACAAGACTATGGCTACACCTTC. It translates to CASSHLGQDYGYTF.

The CDR3 DNA sequence: TGTGCCAGCAGTCCGAGGACCGGGGTCTATGGCTACACCTTC. This translates into CASSPRTGVYGYTF. This chain uses TRBV6-5 with TRBJ1-2; D is undetermined. The CDR3 consists of 14 residues. Trimming removed 5 bases from V and 4 bases from J, with 14 bases in between. CDR1 is MNHEY and CDR2 is SVGAGI in the germline V gene.

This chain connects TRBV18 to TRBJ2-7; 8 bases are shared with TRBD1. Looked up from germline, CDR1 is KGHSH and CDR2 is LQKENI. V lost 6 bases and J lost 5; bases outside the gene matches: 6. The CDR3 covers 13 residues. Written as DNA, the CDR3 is TGTGCCAGCTCCCTTGGACAGGGCAACGAGCAGTACTTC. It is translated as CASSLGQGNEQYF. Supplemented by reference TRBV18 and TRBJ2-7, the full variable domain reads NAGVMQNPRHLVRRRGQEARLRCSPMKGHSHVYWYRQLPEEGLKFMVYLQKENIIDESGMPKERFSAEFPKEGPSILRIQQVVRGDSAAYFCASSLGQGNEQYFGPGTRLTVT.

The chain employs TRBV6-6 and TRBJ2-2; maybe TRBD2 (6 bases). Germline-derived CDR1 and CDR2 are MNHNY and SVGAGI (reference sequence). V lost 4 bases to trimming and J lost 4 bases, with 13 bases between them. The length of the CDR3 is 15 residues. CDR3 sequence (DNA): TGTGCCAGCAGTTCACGACTAGAAGGCACCGGGGAGCTGTTTTTT. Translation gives CASSSRLEGTGELFF.

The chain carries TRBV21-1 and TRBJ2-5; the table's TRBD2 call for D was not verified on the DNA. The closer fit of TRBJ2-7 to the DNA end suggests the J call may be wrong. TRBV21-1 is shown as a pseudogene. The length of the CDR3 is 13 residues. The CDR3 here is CASSNQEEDEQYF. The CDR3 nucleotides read TGTGCCAGCAGCAACCAAGAGGAGGACGAGCAGTACTTC.

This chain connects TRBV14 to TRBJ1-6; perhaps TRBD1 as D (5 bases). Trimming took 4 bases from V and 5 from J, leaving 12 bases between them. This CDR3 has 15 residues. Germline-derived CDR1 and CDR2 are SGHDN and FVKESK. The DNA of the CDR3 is TGTGCCAGCAGCCGCCGGGACCGGGATAATTCACCCCTCCACTTT. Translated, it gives CASSRRDRDNSPLHF.

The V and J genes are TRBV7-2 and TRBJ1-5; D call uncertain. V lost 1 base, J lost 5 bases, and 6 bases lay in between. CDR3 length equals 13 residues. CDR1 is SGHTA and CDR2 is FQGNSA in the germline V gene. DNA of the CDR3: TGTGCCAGCAGCTTAGACCAACATCAGCCCCAGCATTTT. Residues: CASSLDQHQPQHF.

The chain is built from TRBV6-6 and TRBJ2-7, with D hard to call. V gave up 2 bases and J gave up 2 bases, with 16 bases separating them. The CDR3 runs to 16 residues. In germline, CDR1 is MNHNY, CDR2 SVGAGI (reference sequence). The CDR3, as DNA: TGTGCCAGCAGTTACGCCTCCTCGCCCCGGCCCTACGAGCAGTACTTC. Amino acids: CASSYASSPRPYEQYF.

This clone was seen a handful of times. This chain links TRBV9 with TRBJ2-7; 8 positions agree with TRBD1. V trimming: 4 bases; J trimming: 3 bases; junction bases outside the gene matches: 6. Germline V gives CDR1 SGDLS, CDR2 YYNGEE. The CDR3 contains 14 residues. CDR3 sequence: CASSLRTGSYEQYF. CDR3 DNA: TGTGCCAGCAGCTTACGGACAGGGAGCTACGAGCAGTACTTC.

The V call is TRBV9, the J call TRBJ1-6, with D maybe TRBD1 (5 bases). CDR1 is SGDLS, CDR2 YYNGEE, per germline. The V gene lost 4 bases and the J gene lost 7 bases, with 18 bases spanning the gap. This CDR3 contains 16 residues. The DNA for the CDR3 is TGTGCCAGCAGCTCATGGGGCGCCAGGCGGAATTCACCCCTCCACTTT. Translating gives CASSSWGARRNSPLHF. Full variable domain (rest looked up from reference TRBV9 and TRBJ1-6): DSGVTQTPKHLITATGQRVTLRCSPRSGDLSVYWYQQSLDQGLQFLIQYYNGEERAKGNILERFSAQQFPDLHSELNLSSLELGDSALYFCASSSWGARRNSPLHFGNGTRLTVT.

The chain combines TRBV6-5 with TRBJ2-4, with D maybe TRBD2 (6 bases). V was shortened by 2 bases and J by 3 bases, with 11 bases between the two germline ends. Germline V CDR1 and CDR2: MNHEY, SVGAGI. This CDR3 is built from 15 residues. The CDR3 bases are TGTGCCAGCAGTTACGGGGGGATGGGCAAAAACATTCAGTACTTC. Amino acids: CASSYGGMGKNIQYF.

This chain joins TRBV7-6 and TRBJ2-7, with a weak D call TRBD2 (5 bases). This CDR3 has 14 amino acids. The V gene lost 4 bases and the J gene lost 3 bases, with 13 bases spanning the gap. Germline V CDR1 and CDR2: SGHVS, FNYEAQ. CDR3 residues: CASSSRTLNYEQYF. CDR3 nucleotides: TGTGCCAGCAGCTCCCGGACTCTCAACTACGAGCAGTACTTC.